This note documents a single TCR beta chain sequence. Its antigen is unknown. CDR3 size: 20 residues. Trimming removed 4 bases from V and 5 bases from J; junction bases left unmatched: 22. The germline V gene has CDR1 MNHEY and CDR2 SMNVEV (reference sequence). Assay version v3.0 of immunoSEQ was used, and it was run at survey level. This table comes from immunoSEQ multiplex PCR, and its TCRdb copy is limited to in-frame clones, with some not included. The sample lists fewer than 40,000 clones; roughly 77% were seen once. The record originates from a study of long-term antiretroviral therapy in people with HIV. Study-wide results and caveats: ART adherence, viral resistance and therapy changes went unrecorded. Subsequent to ART, diversity was augmented yet persisted below that of transplant donor controls.

The TCR originated in a man aged 18 to 30 with HIV. This specimen consisted of unsorted PBMCs, obtained 1.9 years after starting antiretroviral therapy. This rearrangement joins TRBV27 to TRBJ2-2; 7 nucleotides agree with TRBD1. DNA for the CDR3: TGTGCCAGCAGTTCGCTCCTCCCCGATTTGACAGGGCAGGCTACCGGGGAGCTGTTTTTT. This translates into CASSSLLPDLTGQATGELFF.